This passage covers 14 T cell receptor beta chains from one sample sequenced in a study of human T cells and chemical hapten exposure. Time point here: patch test 1, 2 weeks after DPC sensitization. Treatment of the sample: therapeutic diphenylcyclopropenone sensitization with weekly scalp DPC. TCRdb re-called the RACE reads with MiXCR, one entry per CDR3 protein. The sample carries more than 65,000 distinct CDR3 sequences, under 9% recorded once. The sequencing used whole blood, collected in connection with sensitization to the hapten diphenylcyclopropenone (DPC). Every receptor here comes from a woman in her 30s with alopecia areata. Some clones in this sample may be carry-over from other donors' samples.

This clonotype was counted ten times or more. The rearrangement uses TRBV3-1 and TRBJ2-3; TRBD1 is a possible D gene (6 bases). Trimming removed 5 bases at V and 6 bases at J, with 15 bases between. There are 14 residues in the CDR3. The germline V gene encodes CDR1 LGHDT and CDR2 YNNKEL (reference sequence). CDR3 amino acids: CASSALYRVDTQYF. CDR3 in DNA: TGTGCCAGCAGCGCCCTTTACAGGGTTGATACGCAGTATTTT.

V is TRBV30 and J is TRBJ1-5; D ambiguous. V was pared by 1 base and J by 0 bases, with 7 bases between. The CDR3 has 14 amino acids. Germline CDR1 and CDR2: GTSNPN and SVGIG (reference sequence). CDR3 nucleotides: TGTGCCTGGAGTGGCCAGTTTAGCAATCAGCCCCAGCATTTT. This encodes CAWSGQFSNQPQHF.

The sample holds many counts of this clonotype. The chain is built from TRBV20-1 and TRBJ1-3; D call uncertain. Per the germline V gene, CDR1 is DFQATT and CDR2 is SNEGSKA (reference sequence). Trimming removed 7 bases from V and 3 bases from J, with 13 bases in between. The CDR3 runs 13 residues. The CDR3 loop reads CSVKVPGGNTIYF. For the CDR3, the DNA is TGCAGTGTTAAAGTCCCGGGTGGAAACACCATATATTTT.

This clonotype was seen only a few times. The chain uses TRBV5-1 and TRBJ2-7, with D perhaps assigned TRBD1 or TRBD2 (5 bases each). The CDR3 runs to 14 residues. Trimming took off 4 bases at V and 4 bases at J, with 15 bases between the two ends. From germline, CDR1 is SGHRS and CDR2 YFSETQ. CDR3 sequence reads: CASSPTGRRYEQYF. The CDR3 coding sequence is TGCGCCAGCAGCCCGACGGGACGGAGATACGAGCAGTACTTC. Looking up the rest from reference TRBV5-1 and TRBJ2-7 gives the full variable domain: KAGVTQTPRYLIKTRGQQVTLSCSPISGHRSVSWYQQTPGQGLQFLFEYFSETQRNKGNFPGRFSGRQFSNSRSEMNVSTLELGDSALYLCASSPTGRRYEQYFGPGTRLTVT.

This clonotype was picked up many times. The rearrangement uses TRBV6-1 and TRBJ1-2, with D perhaps matching TRBD1 (5 bases). Per germline, CDR1 MNHNS and CDR2 SASEGT. V lost 7 bases and J 3 bases, leaving 12 bases between the germline ends. This CDR3 spans 13 amino acids. The CDR3 coding sequence is TGTGCCAGCAATATTGGGGACCACTATGGCTACACCTTC. Translating gives CASNIGDHYGYTF.

In regard to this clonotype: This could be a read error, since a much larger clone is one nucleotide away. This chain uses TRBV20-1 with TRBJ1-5; TRBD1 might be the D (6 bases). This CDR3 has 11 amino acids. Germline assignment: CDR1 DFQATT and CDR2 SNEGSKA (reference sequence). CDR3 coding DNA: TGCAGTGCTAGTTTAGGACAGCCCAAGCATTTT. The encoded protein is CSASLGQPKHF.

In this sample, this clonotype turned up many times. The chain is built from TRBV6-2 or TRBV6-3 and TRBJ1-5; D is ambiguous. There are 13 residues in the CDR3. In germline, CDR1 is MNHEY, CDR2 SVGEGT. V lost 2 bases and J lost 4, with 6 bases in between. The CDR3 spells CASSYGRNQPQHF. In nucleotides, the CDR3 is TGTGCCAGCAGTTACGGGAGGAATCAGCCCCAGCATTTT.

This clonotype was counted many times. The rearrangement joins TRBV20-1 to TRBJ2-2; 8 bases match TRBD2. This CDR3 spans 17 amino acids. Germline lookup yields CDR1 DFQATT and CDR2 SNEGSKA (reference sequence). V dropped 0 bases and J dropped 3; count of bases not matched to a gene: 9. CDR3 region: CSARDLGGAHYTGELFF. The DNA for the CDR3 is TGCAGTGCTAGAGATCTCGGGGGGGCCCATTACACCGGGGAGCTGTTTTTT.

This clonotype was detected a few times. V and J are TRBV12-5 and TRBJ1-2; 7 bases agree with TRBD1. CDR3 size: 13 residues. CDR1 and CDR2 from the germline V gene are LGHNT and FRNRAP. The V and J ends lost 1 base and 4 bases, in that order; junction bases with no gene match: 0. CDR3 in amino acids: CASGLEGAYGYTF. In DNA form, the CDR3 reads TGTGCTAGTGGTTTGGAGGGGGCCTATGGCTACACCTTC.

This clonotype has at least ten counts. J is TRBJ2-2 and V is TRBV2; the D gene is possibly TRBD2 (6 bases). The CDR3 sequence is 17 residues long. The germline V gene has CDR1 SNHLY and CDR2 FYNNEI. Trimming removed 0 bases at V and 5 bases at J, with 16 bases between. The CDR3 nucleotides are TGTGCCAGCAGTGAAGCGGCGGGATTCGTAGGGACCGGGGAGCTGTTTTTT. Its protein product is CASSEAAGFVGTGELFF.

About this clonotype itself: A much larger clonotype is one base distant, so this may be a read error. The chain couples TRBV30 to TRBJ2-4; possibly TRBD2 for D (5 bases). V shed 0 bases and J shed 9 bases, with 18 bases lying between them. Germline V gene data show CDR1 as GTSNPN and CDR2 as SVGIG (reference sequence). This CDR3 has 15 amino acids. The DNA of the CDR3 is TGTGCCTGGAGTGTGCCCGCCCGAGGCAGCGGCATTCAGTACTTC. Translation gives CAWSVPARGSGIQYF.

At least ten counts were recorded for this clonotype. This chain links TRBV5-6 with TRBJ1-1; the D is unclear. The germline CDR1 and CDR2 sequences are SGHDT and YYEEEE. CDR3 length: 11 amino acids. V lost 5 bases and J 4 bases, leaving 6 bases between the germline ends. The CDR3: CASRWGTEAFF. In DNA form, the CDR3 reads TGTGCCAGCAGATGGGGCACTGAAGCTTTCTTT.

This clonotype was seen ten or more times. The V and J genes are TRBV7-2 and TRBJ2-7, with D tentatively TRBD1 (5 bases). The CDR3 spans 13 residues. Germline lookup yields CDR1 SGHTA and CDR2 FQGNSA. V lost 5 bases to trimming and J lost 3 bases, with 11 bases between them. The chain's CDR3 is CASSQDRNYEQYF. The DNA for the CDR3 is TGTGCCAGCAGCCAAGACAGAAACTACGAGCAGTACTTC.

V usage is TRBV29-1 and J usage is TRBJ2-1, with D perhaps TRBD1 or TRBD2 (5 bases each). V was clipped by 5 bases and J by 2 bases, with 13 bases between them. The length of the CDR3 is 14 residues. Germline CDR1 is SQVTM and CDR2 is ANQGSEA. The CDR3 reads CSVSGTPTYNEQFF. For the CDR3, the DNA is TGCAGCGTTTCGGGGACCCCGACCTACAATGAGCAGTTCTTC.